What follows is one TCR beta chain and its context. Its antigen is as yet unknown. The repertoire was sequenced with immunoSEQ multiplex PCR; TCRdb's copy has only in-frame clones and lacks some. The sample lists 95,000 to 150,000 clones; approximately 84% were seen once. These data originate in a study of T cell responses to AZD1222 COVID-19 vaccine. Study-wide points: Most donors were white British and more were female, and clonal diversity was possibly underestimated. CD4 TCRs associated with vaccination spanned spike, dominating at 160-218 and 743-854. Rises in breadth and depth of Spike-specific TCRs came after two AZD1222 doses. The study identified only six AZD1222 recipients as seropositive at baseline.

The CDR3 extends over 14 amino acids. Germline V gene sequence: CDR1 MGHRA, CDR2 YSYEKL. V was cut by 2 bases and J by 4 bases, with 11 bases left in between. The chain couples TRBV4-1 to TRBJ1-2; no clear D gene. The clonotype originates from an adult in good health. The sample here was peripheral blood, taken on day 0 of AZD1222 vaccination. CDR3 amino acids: CASSQSPEAYGYTF. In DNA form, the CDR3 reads TGCGCCAGCAGCCAATCACCGGAGGCCTATGGCTACACCTTC.